This record looks at one T cell receptor (beta chain) sequence and its context. Its target antigen remains unknown. Base qualities are not at hand, and no much larger clone is one base apart. All of the isolated RNA was reverse transcribed with the High Capacity cDNA Reverse Transcription Kit, so expressed TCRB transcripts were sequenced. Naive, central memory and regulatory T cell samples underwent deep immunoSEQ sequencing, averaging around 3.7 million total reads per sample. After sorted cells were lysed in RLT buffer, RNA was extracted with DNase-treated RNeasy Micro or Mini kits, with the choice depending on cell number. To prevent cross-contamination, every cell subset was processed on its own, while patient and healthy donor samples were processed together. The immunoSEQ multiplex PCR was used to amplify TCRB sequences from cDNA, yielding 87-bp fragments that span the CDR3 region. Sequencing of the amplicons was done on the Illumina HiSeq platform. The paper's data handling went like this. PCR bias was computationally corrected using synthetic template baselines, reads within Hamming distance 2 were collapsed, and singletons that could not be merged were discarded. Reads were aligned against IMGT so that V, D and J genes, CDR3 length and insertions or deletions at six rearrangement sites could be assigned. Within each subset, clonotype counts were normalized to the number of sorted cells before true diversity and Gini coefficients were calculated with the tcR R package. The overlap coefficient, calculated on TCRB nucleotide sequences, was used to quantify repertoire sharing. Out-of-frame TCRB sequences from naive cells were analyzed as a proxy for the pre-selection repertoire. TCRdb stores this immuneACCESS table with in-frame sequences only. Part of the clones is absent; in the studies checked, under half of the shortfall reflects unresolved V genes, and no reason is known for the rest. The V and J calls and clone size are taken from that table; D and trimming were inferred from the DNA. This sample gives 130,000 to 150,000 clones in total; over 9.5% of them show up just once. In total, the top ten clones hold roughly 1.4% of the sample.

The data originate from a study of beta chain features in type 1 diabetes (dated by TCRdb to the late 2010s). In the study overall: Mean age, gender distribution, total cell number and subset yield were not different between patients and healthy donors. Regulatory and stem cell-like memory subsets were isolated from only 8 patients and roughly 8 healthy donors, whereas naive and central memory subsets came from all 30 or so donors. In the study, TCRB repertoires of sorted circulating CD4+ T cell subsets from recently diagnosed type 1 diabetes patients were compared with those of matched healthy donors. Across all samples, some 99 million sorted cells were examined, and cell number per subset correlated strongly with RNA yield. Overall results and qualifications from the work: At VDJ recombination sites, type 1 diabetes patients had fewer insertions and more deleted nucleotides, which implies abnormalities in thymic rearrangement. PCR might favor shorter templates, but patient and control samples were amplified and corrected together, so any skew would affect both groups equally. The naive, central memory and regulatory TCRB repertoires appeared to resemble one another more closely among patients than among healthy donors. A moderate but significant shortening of TCRB CDR3 length was observed in type 1 diabetes patients in all four CD4+ subsets. Because cDNA was sequenced instead of genomic DNA, highly expressing activated cells could be over-represented, though the groups showed no difference in activation or CD3 levels. HLA sub-analyses involved small numbers of individuals, so any influence of HLA type on TCRB rearrangement remained unresolved.

Each donor gave one peripheral blood draw, averaging approximately 120 mL, which was collected into heparinised tubes. Naive, central memory, regulatory and stem cell-like memory CD4+ T cells were sorted on a BD FACSAria II using a panel including CD45RO, CCR7, CD25, CD127, CD95 and CD27. A purity above 98% was achieved for all sorted populations. PBMCs were separated immediately by Lymphoprep density gradient centrifugation and were stained directly, without being cultured. So that batch effects would be minimized, each experiment stained and sorted samples in pairs, pairing one healthy donor with one patient. Trimming costs V 1 base and J 4 bases, and their ends lie 16 bases apart. The CDR3 runs 16 amino acids, cysteine and phenylalanine included. Left in the record is the CDR3 DNA by itself, 48 bases read in frame from the first base. Based on the germline V gene, the CDR1 and CDR2 sequences are ENHRY and SYGVKD.

The sequence came from a man in his late teens or twenties in good health. The chain joins TRBV10-3 to TRBJ1-2; the best D guess is TRBD1, with 5 bases matching. Specimen: naive CD4+ T cells from blood. Interpreted using the paper, the cell subset or site label stands for: true naive CD4+ T cells. The DNA sequence reads TGTGCCATCAGTGAGTATAGGGGCCAGCCATCCTATGGCTACACCTTC. This is translated as CAISEYRGQPSYGYTF.